The 26 T cell receptor beta chains below come from one sample, sequenced in a study of blood T cell repertoires in COVID-19. The table came from immunoSEQ multiplex PCR; TCRdb's copy has only in-frame clones and leaves some out. The sample holds about 80,000 clones; under 80% are singletons and the top ten take roughly a third. The source material was peripheral blood. All receptors derive from a man between 60 and 75 years old with COVID-19, enrolled during active disease.

The V and J genes are TRBV5-1 and TRBJ2-3; D not resolved. Trimming removed 5 bases from V and 2 bases from J, with 9 bases in between. The CDR3 is 13 residues long. Germline lookup yields CDR1 SGHRS and CDR2 YFSETQ. CDR3 nucleotide sequence: TGCGCCAGCAGTTCGCAGGTCACAGATACGCAGTATTTT. As protein: CASSSQVTDTQYF. Together with reference TRBV5-1 and TRBJ2-3, the CDR3 gives the full variable domain: KAGVTQTPRYLIKTRGQQVTLSCSPISGHRSVSWYQQTPGQGLQFLFEYFSETQRNKGNFPGRFSGRQFSNSRSEMNVSTLELGDSALYLCASSSQVTDTQYFGPGTRLTVL.

This clone was seen a handful of times. The rearrangement uses TRBV6-6 and TRBJ2-1, with D perhaps matching TRBD1 (5 bases). The CDR3 runs to 14 residues. Deletions cut 2 bases from V and 9 bases from J, with 14 bases between. Germline V CDR1 and CDR2: MNHNY, SVGAGI (reference sequence). The CDR3 nucleotides read TGTGCCAGCAGTTACCCGTCTGTTAGGGGTGAGCAGTTCTTC. As protein: CASSYPSVRGEQFF.

The J gene is TRBJ1-1, the V gene TRBV29-1, with 8 bases aligning to TRBD1. CDR1 and CDR2 (germline): SQVTM, ANQGSEA. CDR3 length: 11 amino acids. CDR3 nucleotides: TGCGTAGGACAGGGAGACACTGAAGCTTTCTTT. It is translated as CVGQGDTEAFF.

The J gene is TRBJ2-3, the V gene TRBV5-5, with D possibly being TRBD2 (5 bases). This CDR3 contains 14 residues. Between the trimmed V and J ends, which lost 4 bases and 0 bases, there was a span of 9 bases. Germline values: CDR1 SGHKS, CDR2 YYEKEE (reference sequence). The CDR3 region is CASSLTRSTDTQYF. In nucleotides, the CDR3 is TGTGCCAGCAGCCTTACTAGGAGCACAGATACGCAGTATTTT.

In DNA form, the CDR3 reads TGTGCCACCAGCAGCCTGACAGGGATAAGAAACACTGAAGCTTTCTTT. Amino acid sequence: CATSSLTGIRNTEAFF. The J gene is TRBJ1-1, the V gene TRBV15; 7 bases are shared with TRBD1. The J segment lost 2 bases and the V segment lost 3 bases, leaving 9 bases of the junction unmatched. CDR3 length: 16 residues. The germline gives CDR1 LNHNV, CDR2 YYDKDF (reference sequence).

The V gene is TRBV5-4, the J gene TRBJ1-1; 7 positions match TRBD1. From germline, CDR1 is SGHNT and CDR2 YYREEE (reference sequence). V lost 0 bases and J lost 1; bases outside the gene matches: 3. The CDR3 spans 15 residues. CDR3 DNA sequence: TGTGCCAGCAGCTTGGCCCACAGGGGGAACACTGAAGCTTTCTTT. As protein: CASSLAHRGNTEAFF.

The J gene is TRBJ2-7, the V gene TRBV5-4; no firm D call. Trimming cost V 4 bases and J 1 base, with 21 bases left between them. The CDR3 runs 17 residues. In germline, CDR1 is SGHNT, CDR2 YYREEE (reference sequence). The CDR3, as DNA: TGTGCCAGCAGCCCTCCTGCGACTGGCCTACTTTCCTACGAGCAGTACTTC. It specifies CASSPPATGLLSYEQYF.

The rearrangement uses TRBV6-1 and TRBJ1-1, with D perhaps TRBD1 (5 bases). Germline assignment: CDR1 MNHNS and CDR2 SASEGT. V shed 5 bases and J shed 3 bases, with 13 bases lying between them. This CDR3 is 14 amino acids long. CDR3 in amino acids: CASSFMGGDTEAFF. DNA of the CDR3: TGTGCCAGCAGTTTTATGGGGGGGGACACTGAAGCTTTCTTT.

The chain carries TRBV15 and TRBJ2-7, with D maybe TRBD1 (6 bases). CDR1 and CDR2 from the germline V gene are LNHNV and YYDKDF (reference sequence). The CDR3 loop spans 15 amino acids. Trimming cost V 0 bases and J 4 bases, with 13 bases left between them. CDR3 in amino acids: CATSRDPGTLYEQYF. The CDR3 DNA sequence: TGTGCCACCAGCAGAGATCCCGGGACACTGTACGAGCAGTACTTC.

V is TRBV3-1 (or the pseudogene TRBV3-2) and J is TRBJ1-1; D remains ambiguous. The CDR3 consists of 13 residues. V was clipped by 4 bases and J by 0 bases, with 6 bases between them. Germline V gene sequence: CDR1 LGHDT, CDR2 YNNKEL (reference sequence). In DNA form, the CDR3 reads TGTGCCAGCAGCCCCACAGTGAACACTGAAGCTTTCTTT. Its translation: CASSPTVNTEAFF.

CDR3 sequence reads: CASSQKGGGSGVETQYF. The CDR3 region has the DNA TGTGCCAGCAGCCAAAAAGGGGGGGGAAGTGGTGTAGAGACCCAGTACTTC. The rearrangement uses TRBV7-2 and TRBJ2-5; possible D gene TRBD2, 7 bases. Germline V gene lookup returns CDR1 SGHTA and CDR2 FQGNSA. The CDR3 has 17 amino acids. Trimming stripped 5 bases from V and 4 bases from J, with 23 bases between.

V gene TRBV6-6 combines with J gene TRBJ2-2; D ambiguous. Germline CDR1 and CDR2: MNHNY and SVGAGI (reference sequence). The V and J ends lost 0 bases and 8 bases respectively, with 10 bases between them. This CDR3 is built from 14 residues. CDR3 coding DNA: TGTGCCAGCAGTTACTCGTCGTCCGTAGGGGAGCTGTTTTTT. It translates to CASSYSSSVGELFF.

The V and J genes are TRBV2 and TRBJ1-4, with D perhaps matching TRBD1 (6 bases). The CDR3 is 14 amino acids. Germline V gene data show CDR1 as SNHLY and CDR2 as FYNNEI. Trimming pared 6 bases from V and 4 bases from J, leaving 12 bases between. CDR3 sequence: CASSLMDSNEKLFF. The CDR3 DNA reads as TGTGCCAGCAGCCTAATGGACAGTAATGAAAAACTGTTTTTT.

This rearrangement joins TRBV2 to TRBJ2-5, with a weak D call TRBD2 (6 bases). The germline V gene encodes CDR1 SNHLY and CDR2 FYNNEI. This CDR3 spans 14 amino acids. V lost 7 bases and J 0 bases, leaving 12 bases between the germline ends. CDR3 in amino acids: CASMGGVYQETQYF. The DNA of the CDR3 is TGTGCCAGCATGGGCGGGGTATACCAAGAGACCCAGTACTTC.

The chain joins TRBV5-6 to TRBJ1-5; TRBD1 is a possible D gene (6 bases). This CDR3 is built from 15 residues. Trimming took off 4 bases at V and 3 bases at J, with 14 bases between the two ends. CDR1 is SGHDT, CDR2 YYEEEE, per germline. The CDR3 DNA reads as TGTGCCAGCAGCCTGTTGGGGGGGCCCAATCAGCCCCAGCATTTT. Encoded protein: CASSLLGGPNQPQHF.

The V call is TRBV4-2, the J call TRBJ2-7, with TRBD2 matching 8 bases. Germline assignment: CDR1 LGHNA and CDR2 YNFKEQ. J lost 3 bases, V lost 0 bases, and 1 base had no gene match. This CDR3 is 14 amino acids long. As DNA, the CDR3 is TGTGCCAGCAGCCAAGATCGGGGGGGCTACGAGCAGTACTTC. The encoded protein is CASSQDRGGYEQYF.

This clone was seen only once. The rearrangement uses TRBV19 and TRBJ2-1, with a possible D match to TRBD2 (5 bases). The CDR3 spans 15 residues. Trimming cost V 0 bases and J 0 bases, with 6 bases left between them. CDR1 is LNHDA and CDR2 is SQIVND in the germline V gene (reference sequence). CDR3 nucleotide sequence: TGTGCCAGTAGTATAGACACTAGCTCCTACAATGAGCAGTTCTTC. Translation gives CASSIDTSSYNEQFF.

V gene TRBV9 combines with J gene TRBJ1-2, with 8 bases fitting TRBD1. The junction had 8 bases not matched to a gene; V was cut back by 3 bases and J by 1 base. CDR3 length: 16 residues. From germline, CDR1 is SGDLS and CDR2 YYNGEE. DNA of the CDR3: TGTGCCAGCAGCGCCCCCGACAGGGGCCATAACTATGGCTACACCTTC. Translation: CASSAPDRGHNYGYTF.

The chain is built from TRBV6-5 and TRBJ1-6; TRBD1 matches 9 bases. This CDR3 region has 13 residues. Per the germline V gene, CDR1 is MNHEY and CDR2 is SVGAGI. The trim removed 9 bases at V and 7 bases at J, leaving 4 bases unmatched. This chain's CDR3 is CASSTGGNSPLHF. DNA of the CDR3: TGTGCCAGTAGCACAGGGGGCAATTCACCCCTCCACTTT.

The chain employs TRBV3-1 (or the pseudogene TRBV3-2) and TRBJ2-1; 8 positions agree with TRBD2. There are 18 residues in the CDR3. Unmatched junction bases numbered 12, after V lost 0 bases and J lost 5 bases. CDR1 is LGHDT, CDR2 YNNKEL, per germline (reference sequence). CDR3 amino acids: CASSQELPGLGMHNEQFF. CDR3 DNA: TGTGCCAGCAGCCAAGAGCTCCCGGGACTAGGTATGCACAATGAGCAGTTCTTC.

This clone was counted between two and nine times. V and J are TRBV2 and TRBJ1-2, with D maybe TRBD1 (6 bases). The germline V gene encodes CDR1 SNHLY and CDR2 FYNNEI. CDR3 length: 15 residues. V gave up 1 base and J gave up 6 bases, with 15 bases separating them. CDR3 protein: CASSEVRAGVDGYTF. CDR3 DNA: TGTGCCAGCAGTGAAGTAAGGGCAGGGGTAGATGGCTACACCTTC.

The chain recombines TRBV5-1 with TRBJ1-3; the D gene is possibly TRBD1 (6 bases). Germline V CDR1 and CDR2: SGHRS, YFSETQ. Trimming took off 4 bases at V and 4 bases at J, with 9 bases between the two ends. The CDR3 covers 13 residues. In DNA form, the CDR3 reads TGCGCCAGCAGCATCACAGGGGGAAACACCATATATTTT. Translated: CASSITGGNTIYF.

CDR3 in DNA: TGTGCCAGCAGGATCGGGGGAGAGATCAAGCCCCAGCATTTT. It encodes CASRIGGEIKPQHF. The chain employs TRBV6-5 and TRBJ1-5; tentatively, D is TRBD1 (5 bases). Germline lookup yields CDR1 MNHEY and CDR2 SVGAGI. Trimming cost V 6 bases and J 8 bases, with 17 bases left between them. The length of the CDR3 is 14 residues.

The chain is built from TRBV27 and TRBJ2-1; the D gene is possibly TRBD1 (6 bases). The V end lost 6 bases, the J end lost 4 bases, and 10 bases lay between the germline ends. CDR3 size: 13 residues. The V gene's germline CDR1 is MNHEY and CDR2 SMNVEV (reference sequence). The CDR3 sequence is CASRGDIYNEQFF. DNA for the CDR3: TGTGCCAGCAGGGGGGACATTTACAATGAGCAGTTCTTC.

The genes are TRBV12-5 and TRBJ1-2; TRBD1 is a possible D gene (5 bases). This CDR3 has 15 amino acids. With 1 base removed from V and 8 bases from J, the gap between germline ends came to 17 bases. Germline CDR1 reads LGHNT; CDR2 reads FRNRAP. The CDR3 here is CASGLGGTGRSGYTF. The DNA for the CDR3 is TGTGCTAGTGGTTTGGGCGGGACCGGTCGGTCCGGCTACACCTTC.

This chain joins TRBV7-2 and TRBJ1-2, with a weak D call TRBD1 (5 bases). This CDR3 is built from 14 residues. V dropped 1 base and J dropped 7 bases, with 13 bases sitting between them. Germline CDR1 SGHTA, CDR2 FQGNSA. The CDR3 reads CASSLVVGPLGYTF. CDR3 DNA: TGTGCCAGCAGCTTAGTCGTGGGGCCTCTTGGCTACACCTTC.